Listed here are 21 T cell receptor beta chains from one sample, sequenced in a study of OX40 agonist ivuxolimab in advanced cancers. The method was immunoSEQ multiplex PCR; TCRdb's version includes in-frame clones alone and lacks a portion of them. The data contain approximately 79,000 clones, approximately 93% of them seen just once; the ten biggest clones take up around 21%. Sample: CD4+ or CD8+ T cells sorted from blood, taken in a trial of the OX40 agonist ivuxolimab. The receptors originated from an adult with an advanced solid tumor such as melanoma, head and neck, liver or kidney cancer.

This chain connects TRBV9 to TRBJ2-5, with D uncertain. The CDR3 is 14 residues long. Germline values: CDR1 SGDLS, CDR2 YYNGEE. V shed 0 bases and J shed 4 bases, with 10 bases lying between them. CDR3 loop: CASSVGGSPETQYF. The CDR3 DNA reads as TGTGCCAGCAGCGTAGGGGGTAGCCCAGAGACCCAGTACTTC. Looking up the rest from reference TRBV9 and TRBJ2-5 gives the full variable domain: DSGVTQTPKHLITATGQRVTLRCSPRSGDLSVYWYQQSLDQGLQFLIQYYNGEERAKGNILERFSAQQFPDLHSELNLSSLELGDSALYFCASSVGGSPETQYFGPGTRLLVL.

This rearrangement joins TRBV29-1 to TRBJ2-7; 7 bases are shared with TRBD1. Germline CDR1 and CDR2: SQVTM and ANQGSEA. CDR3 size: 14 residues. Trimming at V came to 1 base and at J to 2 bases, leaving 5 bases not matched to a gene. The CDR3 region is CSVEGQGLTYEQYF. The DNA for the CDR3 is TGCAGCGTTGAAGGACAGGGTTTAACCTACGAGCAGTACTTC.

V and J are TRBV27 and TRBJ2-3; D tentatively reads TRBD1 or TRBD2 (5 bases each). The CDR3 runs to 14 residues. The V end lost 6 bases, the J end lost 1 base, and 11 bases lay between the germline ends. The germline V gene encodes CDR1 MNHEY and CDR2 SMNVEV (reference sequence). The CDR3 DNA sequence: TGTGCCAGCAGCAACCTGGGGGGCACAGATACGCAGTATTTT. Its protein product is CASSNLGGTDTQYF.

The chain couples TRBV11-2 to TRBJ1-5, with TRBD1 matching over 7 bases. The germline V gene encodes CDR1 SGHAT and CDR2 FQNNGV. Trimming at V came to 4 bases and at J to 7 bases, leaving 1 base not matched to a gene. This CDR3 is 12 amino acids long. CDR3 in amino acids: CASSYRGQPQHF. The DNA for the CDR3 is TGTGCCAGCAGCTACAGGGGACAGCCCCAGCATTTT.

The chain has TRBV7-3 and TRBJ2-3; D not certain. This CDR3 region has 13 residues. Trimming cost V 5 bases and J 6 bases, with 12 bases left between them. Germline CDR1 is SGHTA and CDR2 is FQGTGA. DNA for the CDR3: TGTGCCAGCAGCCCGCCTGGGTCCGATACGCAGTATTTT. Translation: CASSPPGSDTQYF.

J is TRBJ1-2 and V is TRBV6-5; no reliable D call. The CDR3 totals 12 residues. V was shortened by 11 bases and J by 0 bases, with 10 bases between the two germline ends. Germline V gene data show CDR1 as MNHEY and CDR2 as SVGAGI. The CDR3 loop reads CAACQPNYGYTF. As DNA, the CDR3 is TGTGCCGCTTGTCAGCCTAACTATGGCTACACCTTC.

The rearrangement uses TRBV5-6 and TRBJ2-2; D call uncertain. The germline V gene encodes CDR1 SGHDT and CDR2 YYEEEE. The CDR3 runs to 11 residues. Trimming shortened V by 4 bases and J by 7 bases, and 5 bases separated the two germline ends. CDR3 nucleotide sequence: TGTGCCAGCAGCCTACTCGGGGAGCTGTTTTTT. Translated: CASSLLGELFF.

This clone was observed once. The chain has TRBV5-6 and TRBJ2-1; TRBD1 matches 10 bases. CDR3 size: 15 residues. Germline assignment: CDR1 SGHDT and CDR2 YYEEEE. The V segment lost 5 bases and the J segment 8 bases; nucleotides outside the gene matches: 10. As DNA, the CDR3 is TGTGCCAGCAGTACCCGGGACAGGGGAGTGGATGAGCAGTTCTTC. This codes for CASSTRDRGVDEQFF.

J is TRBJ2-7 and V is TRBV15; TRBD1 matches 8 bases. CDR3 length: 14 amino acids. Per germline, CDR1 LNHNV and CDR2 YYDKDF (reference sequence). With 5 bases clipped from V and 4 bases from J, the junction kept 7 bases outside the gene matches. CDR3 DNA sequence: TGTGCCACCAGCGGCCGGGACAGGCCTTACGAGCAGTACTTC. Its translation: CATSGRDRPYEQYF.

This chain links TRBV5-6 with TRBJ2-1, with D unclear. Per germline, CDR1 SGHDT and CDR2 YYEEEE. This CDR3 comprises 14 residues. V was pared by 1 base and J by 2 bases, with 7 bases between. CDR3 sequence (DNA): TGTGCCAGCAGCTTGTTAGGACCCTACAATGAGCAGTTCTTC. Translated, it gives CASSLLGPYNEQFF.

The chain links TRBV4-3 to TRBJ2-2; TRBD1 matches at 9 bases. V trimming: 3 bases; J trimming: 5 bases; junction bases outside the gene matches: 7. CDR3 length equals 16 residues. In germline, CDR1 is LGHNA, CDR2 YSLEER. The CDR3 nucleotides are TGCGCCAGCAGCCAGTCCGACAGGGGGAAGACCGGGGAGCTGTTTTTT. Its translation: CASSQSDRGKTGELFF.

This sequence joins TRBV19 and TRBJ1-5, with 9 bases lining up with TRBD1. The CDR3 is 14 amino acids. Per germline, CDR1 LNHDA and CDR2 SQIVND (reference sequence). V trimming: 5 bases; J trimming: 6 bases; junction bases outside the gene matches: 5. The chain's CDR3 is CASSSGQGSQPQHF. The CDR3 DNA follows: TGTGCCAGTAGTTCCGGACAGGGGAGTCAGCCCCAGCATTTT.

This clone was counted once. CDR3 region: CASSQATGGTDTQYF. The CDR3 nucleotides are TGCGCCAGCAGCCAGGCGACAGGGGGCACAGATACGCAGTATTTT. The chain has TRBV4-1 and TRBJ2-3; 8 bases line up with TRBD1. Germline-derived CDR1 and CDR2 are MGHRA and YSYEKL. The trim removed 3 bases at V and 1 base at J, leaving 3 bases unmatched. The CDR3 contains 15 residues.

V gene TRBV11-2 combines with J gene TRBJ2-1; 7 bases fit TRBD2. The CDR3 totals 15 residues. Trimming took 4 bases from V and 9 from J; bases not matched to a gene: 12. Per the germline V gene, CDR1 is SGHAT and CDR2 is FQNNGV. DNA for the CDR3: TGTGCCAGCAGCTCTACGCCTGCGACTAGCACTGAGCAGTTCTTC. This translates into CASSSTPATSTEQFF.

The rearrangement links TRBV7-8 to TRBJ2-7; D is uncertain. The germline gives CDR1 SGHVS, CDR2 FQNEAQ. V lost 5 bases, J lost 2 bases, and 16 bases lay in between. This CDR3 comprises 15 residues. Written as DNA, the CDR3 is TGTGCCAGCAGCGTACAAATCGGGCCCACCTACGAGCAGTACTTC. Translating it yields CASSVQIGPTYEQYF.

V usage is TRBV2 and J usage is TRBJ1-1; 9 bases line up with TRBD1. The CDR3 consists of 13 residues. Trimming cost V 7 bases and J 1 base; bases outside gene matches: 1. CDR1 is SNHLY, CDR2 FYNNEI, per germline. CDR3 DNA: TGTGCCAGCACGGGACAGGGGAACACTGAAGCTTTCTTT. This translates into CASTGQGNTEAFF.

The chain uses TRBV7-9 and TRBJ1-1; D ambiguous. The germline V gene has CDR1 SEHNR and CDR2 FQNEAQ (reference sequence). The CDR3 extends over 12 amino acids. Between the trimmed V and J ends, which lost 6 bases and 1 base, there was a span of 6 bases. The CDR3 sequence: CASRNKNTEAFF. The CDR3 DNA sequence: TGTGCCAGCAGGAATAAGAACACTGAAGCTTTCTTT.

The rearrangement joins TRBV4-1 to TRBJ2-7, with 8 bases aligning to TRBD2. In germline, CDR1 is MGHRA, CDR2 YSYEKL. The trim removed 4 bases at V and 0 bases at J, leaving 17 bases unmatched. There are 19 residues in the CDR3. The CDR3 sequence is CASSPYLALQSGSSYEQYF. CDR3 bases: TGCGCCAGCAGCCCATACCTAGCGCTACAAAGCGGGAGCTCCTACGAGCAGTACTTC.

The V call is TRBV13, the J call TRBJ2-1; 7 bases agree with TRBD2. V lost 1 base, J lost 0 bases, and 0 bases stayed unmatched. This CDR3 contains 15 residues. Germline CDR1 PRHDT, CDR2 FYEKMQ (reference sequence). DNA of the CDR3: TGTGCCAGCAGCTTAGCGGGAGGCTCCTACAATGAGCAGTTCTTC. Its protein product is CASSLAGGSYNEQFF.

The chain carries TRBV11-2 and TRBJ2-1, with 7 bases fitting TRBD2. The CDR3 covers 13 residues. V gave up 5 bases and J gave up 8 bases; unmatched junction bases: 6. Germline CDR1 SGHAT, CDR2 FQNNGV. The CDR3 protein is CASSEGLADEQFF. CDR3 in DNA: TGTGCCAGCAGCGAAGGGCTAGCGGATGAGCAGTTCTTC. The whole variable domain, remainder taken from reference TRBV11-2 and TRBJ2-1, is EAGVAQSPRYKIIEKRQSVAFWCNPISGHATLYWYQQILGQGPKLLIQFQNNGVVDDSQLPKDRFSAERLKGVDSTLKIQPAKLEDSAVYLCASSEGLADEQFFGPGTRLTVL.

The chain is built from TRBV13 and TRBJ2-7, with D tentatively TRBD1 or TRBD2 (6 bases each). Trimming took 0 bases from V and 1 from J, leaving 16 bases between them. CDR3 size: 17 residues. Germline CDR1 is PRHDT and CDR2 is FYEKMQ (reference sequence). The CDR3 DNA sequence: TGTGCCAGCAGCTTAGGACCGAGAAGGGGGGAGTCCTACGAGCAGTACTTC. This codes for CASSLGPRRGESYEQYF.